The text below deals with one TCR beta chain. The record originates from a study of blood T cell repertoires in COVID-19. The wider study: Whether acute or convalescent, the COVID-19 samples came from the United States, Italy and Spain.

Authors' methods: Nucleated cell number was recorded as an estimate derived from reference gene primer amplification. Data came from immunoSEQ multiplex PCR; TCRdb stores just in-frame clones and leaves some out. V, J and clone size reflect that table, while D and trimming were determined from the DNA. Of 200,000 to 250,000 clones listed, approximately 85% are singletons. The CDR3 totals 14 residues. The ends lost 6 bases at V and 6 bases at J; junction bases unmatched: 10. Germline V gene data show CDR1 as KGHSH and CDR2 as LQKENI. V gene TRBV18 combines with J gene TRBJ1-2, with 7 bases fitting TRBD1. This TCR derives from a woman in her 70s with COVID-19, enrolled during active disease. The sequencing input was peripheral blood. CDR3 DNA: TGTGCCAGCTCGAACGAAGACAGGGTACATGGCTACACCTTC. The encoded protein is CASSNEDRVHGYTF.